The T cell receptor (beta chain) under discussion was sequenced for a study of patients and donors after allogeneic stem cell transplantation. A single record per CDR3 protein comes from TCRdb applying MiXCR to the RT-PCR reads. This table has approximately 24,000 distinct CDR3 sequences, approximately 43% appearing once. Looked up from germline, CDR1 is SGHDT and CDR2 is YYEEEE. This CDR3 has 14 residues. V gave up 2 bases and J gave up 5 bases; unmatched junction bases: 3. In its sample, this clonotype was seen a few times. The clonotype was recovered from a human donor who was either an allogeneic HSCT recipient or a stem cell or donor lymphocyte infusion donor (not recorded which). It is not recorded whose cells these are; they may come from a transplant donor. Material for sequencing was blood, either unsorted or a sorted T cell fraction (not recorded which). This sequence joins TRBV5-6 and TRBJ2-2, with 7 bases aligning to TRBD2. CDR3 DNA: TGTGCCAGCAGCTTAGCGGGATGGACCGGGGAGCTGTTTTTT. As protein: CASSLAGWTGELFF.